This T cell receptor beta chain was sequenced for a study of molecular identifiers for immune sequencing clone quantification. Study-wide context: RNA, taken in replicates from approximately 20,000 or 100,000 naive CD8 cells, was split five ways, with four sequenced.

The authors gated naive CD8 T cells as CD8+CD4-CCR7+CD45RA+ for sorting. This clonotype was counted ten times or more. The antigen is not known. Points from the study as a whole: The study reportedly detected spiked Jurkat TCR RNA from one cell among about a million naive cells. In naive cells, under 1% of molecules belonged to clones above 20 RNA copies, against over 99% in effector cells.

Germline V gene data show CDR1 as GTSNPN and CDR2 as SVGIG (reference sequence). V was pared by 2 bases and J by 0 bases, with 3 bases of the junction left unmatched. The length of the CDR3 is 15 residues. TCRdb re-analysed the PCR reads in MiXCR, keeping a single row per CDR3 protein. The data show 90,000 or so distinct CDR3 sequences, with roughly 25% seen just once and roughly 0.76% held by the top ten. The rearrangement uses TRBV30 and TRBJ2-7; TRBD2 agrees at 11 bases. This clonotype originated in a human donor in good health. Some libraries in this study had Jurkat cell RNA spiked in. The sample comprised naive CD8+ T cells from blood, with Jurkat cell RNA spiked in. Documented subset: FACS-sorted CD8+CD4-CCR7+CD45RA+ naive T cells. In DNA, the CDR3 is TGTGCCTGGAGTTCCGGGACTAGCGGCTCCTACGAGCAGTACTTC. Amino acid sequence: CAWSSGTSGSYEQYF. Filled out from reference TRBV30 and TRBJ2-7, the complete variable domain reads SQTIHQWPATLVQPVGSPLSLECTVEGTSNPNLYWYRQAAGRGLQLLFYSVGIGQISSEVPQNLSASRPQDRQFILSSKKLLLSDSGFYLCAWSSGTSGSYEQYFGPGTRLTVT.